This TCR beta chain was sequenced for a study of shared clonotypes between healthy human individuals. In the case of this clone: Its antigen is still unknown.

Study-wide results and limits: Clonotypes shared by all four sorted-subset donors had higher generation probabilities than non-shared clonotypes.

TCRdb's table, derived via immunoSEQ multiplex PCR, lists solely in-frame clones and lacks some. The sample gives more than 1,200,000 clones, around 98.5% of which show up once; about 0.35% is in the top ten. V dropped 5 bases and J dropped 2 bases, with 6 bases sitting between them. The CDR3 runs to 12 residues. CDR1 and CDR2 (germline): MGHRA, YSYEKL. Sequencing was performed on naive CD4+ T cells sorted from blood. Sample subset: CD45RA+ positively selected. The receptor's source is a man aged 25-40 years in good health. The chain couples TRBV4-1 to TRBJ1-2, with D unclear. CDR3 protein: CASSGLNYGYTF. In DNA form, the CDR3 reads TGCGCCAGCAGCGGACTGAACTATGGCTACACCTTC.